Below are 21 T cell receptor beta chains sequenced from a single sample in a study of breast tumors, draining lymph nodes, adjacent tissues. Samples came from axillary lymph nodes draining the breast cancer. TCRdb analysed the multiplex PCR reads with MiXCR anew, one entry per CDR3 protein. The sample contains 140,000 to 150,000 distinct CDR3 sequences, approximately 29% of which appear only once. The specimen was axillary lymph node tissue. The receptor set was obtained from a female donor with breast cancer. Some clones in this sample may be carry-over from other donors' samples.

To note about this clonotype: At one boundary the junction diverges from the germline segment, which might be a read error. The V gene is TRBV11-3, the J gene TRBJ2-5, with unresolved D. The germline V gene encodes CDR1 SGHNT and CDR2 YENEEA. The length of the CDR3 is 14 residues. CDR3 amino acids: CASSLGYLEETRYF. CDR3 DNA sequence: TGTGCCAGCAGCTTAGGCTACCTCGAGGAGACCCGGTACTTC.

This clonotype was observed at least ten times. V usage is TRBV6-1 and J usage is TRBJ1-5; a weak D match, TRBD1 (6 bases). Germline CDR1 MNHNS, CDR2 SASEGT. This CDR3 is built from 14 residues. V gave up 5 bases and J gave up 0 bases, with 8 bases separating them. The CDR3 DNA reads TGTGCCAGCAGTACAGGGAATAGCAATCAGCCCCAGCATTTT. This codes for CASSTGNSNQPQHF.

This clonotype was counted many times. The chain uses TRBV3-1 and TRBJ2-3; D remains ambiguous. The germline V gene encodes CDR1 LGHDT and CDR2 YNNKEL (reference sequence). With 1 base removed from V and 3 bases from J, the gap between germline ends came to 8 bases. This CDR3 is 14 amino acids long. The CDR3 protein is CASSQGIVTDTQYF. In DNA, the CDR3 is TGTGCCAGCAGCCAAGGGATCGTGACAGATACGCAGTATTTT.

CDR3 region: CSARGGDTKTRMDGYTF. The CDR3 coding sequence is TGCAGTGCTAGGGGGGGGGACACAAAAACCAGGATGGATGGCTACACCTTC. This chain joins TRBV20-1 and TRBJ1-2, with a weak D call TRBD1 (6 bases). The CDR3 runs to 17 residues. Germline CDR1 and CDR2: DFQATT and SNEGSKA (reference sequence). V was cut by 3 bases and J by 6 bases, with 26 bases left in between.

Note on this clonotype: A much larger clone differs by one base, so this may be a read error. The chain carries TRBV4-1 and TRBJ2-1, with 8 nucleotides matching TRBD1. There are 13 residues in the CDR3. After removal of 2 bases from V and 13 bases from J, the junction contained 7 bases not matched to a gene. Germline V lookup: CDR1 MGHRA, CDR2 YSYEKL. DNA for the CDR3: TGCGCCAGCAGCCAACCCGACAGGGGACTTCAGTTCTTC. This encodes CASSQPDRGLQFF.

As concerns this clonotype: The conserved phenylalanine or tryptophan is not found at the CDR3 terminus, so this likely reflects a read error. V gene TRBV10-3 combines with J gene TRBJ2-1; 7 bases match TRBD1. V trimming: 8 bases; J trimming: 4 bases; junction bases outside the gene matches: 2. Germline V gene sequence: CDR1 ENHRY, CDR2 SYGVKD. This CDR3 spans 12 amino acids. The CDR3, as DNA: TGTGCCATCGAGACAGGGTACAATGAGCAGTTCTTG. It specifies CAIETGYNEQFL.

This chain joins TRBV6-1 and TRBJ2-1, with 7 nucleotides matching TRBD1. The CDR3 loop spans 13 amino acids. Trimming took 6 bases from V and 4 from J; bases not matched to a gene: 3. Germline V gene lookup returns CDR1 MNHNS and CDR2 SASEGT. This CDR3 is CASSYRGYNEQFF. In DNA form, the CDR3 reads TGTGCCAGCAGCTACAGGGGTTACAATGAGCAGTTCTTC.

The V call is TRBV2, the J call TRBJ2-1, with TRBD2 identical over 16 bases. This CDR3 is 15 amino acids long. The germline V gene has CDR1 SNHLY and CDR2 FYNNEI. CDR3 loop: CASGTSGGALREQFF. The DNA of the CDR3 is TGTGCTAGCGGGACTAGCGGGGGGGCCTTGCGTGAGCAGTTCTTC.

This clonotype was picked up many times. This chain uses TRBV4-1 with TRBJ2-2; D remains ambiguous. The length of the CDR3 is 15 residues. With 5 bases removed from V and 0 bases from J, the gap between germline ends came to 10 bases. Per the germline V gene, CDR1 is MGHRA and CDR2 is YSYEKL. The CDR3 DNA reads TGCGCCAGCAGCTCCCGGGCATCGAACACCGGGGAGCTGTTTTTT. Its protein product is CASSSRASNTGELFF.

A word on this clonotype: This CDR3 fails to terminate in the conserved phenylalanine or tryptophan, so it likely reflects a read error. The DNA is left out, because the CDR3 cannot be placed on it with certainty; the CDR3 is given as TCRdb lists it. The CDR3 spells CASSLAGGNTGELLS. The chain is built from TRBV7-2 and TRBJ2-2; the table names TRBD1, a call not compared with the DNA. CDR1 and CDR2 (germline): SGHTA, FQGNSA. The CDR3 numbers 15 amino acids, ends counted.

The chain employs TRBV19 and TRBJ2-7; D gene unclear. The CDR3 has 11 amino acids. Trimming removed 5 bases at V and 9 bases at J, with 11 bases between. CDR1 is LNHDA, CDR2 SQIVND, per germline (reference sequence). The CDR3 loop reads CASSQVDTQYV. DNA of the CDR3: TGTGCCAGTAGTCAGGTGGATACGCAGTACGTC.

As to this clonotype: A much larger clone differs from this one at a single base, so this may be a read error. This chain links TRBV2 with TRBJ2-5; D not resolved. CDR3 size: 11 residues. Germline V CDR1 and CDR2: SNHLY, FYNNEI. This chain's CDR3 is CASNNQVTQYF. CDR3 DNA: TGTGCCAGCAATAACCAAGTGACCCAGTACTTC.

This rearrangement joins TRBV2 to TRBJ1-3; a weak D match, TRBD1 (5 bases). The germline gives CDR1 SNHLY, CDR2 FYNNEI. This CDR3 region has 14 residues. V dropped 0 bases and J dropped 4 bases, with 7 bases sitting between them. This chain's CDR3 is CASSEAPGGNTIYF. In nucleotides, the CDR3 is TGTGCCAGCAGTGAAGCGCCAGGGGGAAACACCATATATTTT.

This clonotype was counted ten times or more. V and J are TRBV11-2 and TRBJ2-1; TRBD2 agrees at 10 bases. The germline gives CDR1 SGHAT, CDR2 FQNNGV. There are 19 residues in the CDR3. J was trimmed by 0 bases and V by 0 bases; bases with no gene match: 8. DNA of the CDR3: TGTGCCAGCAGCTTAGACCAGCGGGGGGGCTTAAGCTCCTACAATGAGCAGTTCTTC. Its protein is CASSLDQRGGLSSYNEQFF.

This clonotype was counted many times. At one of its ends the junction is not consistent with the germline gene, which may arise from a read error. CDR3 sequence reads: CASSHSSDRAGNSPLHF. The CDR3 DNA reads TGTGCCAGCAGTCACTCTTCGGACAGGGCGGGTAATTCACCCCTCCACTTT. The V gene is TRBV6-6, the J gene TRBJ1-6; 8 nucleotides agree with TRBD1. The CDR3 sequence is 17 residues long. Per the germline V gene, CDR1 is MNHNY and CDR2 is SVGAGI (reference sequence).

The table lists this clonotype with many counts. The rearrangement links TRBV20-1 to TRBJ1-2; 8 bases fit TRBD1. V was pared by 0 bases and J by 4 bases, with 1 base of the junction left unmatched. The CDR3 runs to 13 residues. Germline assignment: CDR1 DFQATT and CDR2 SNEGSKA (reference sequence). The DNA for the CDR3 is TGCAGTGCTAGAGATGGACAGGGCTATGGCTACACCTTC. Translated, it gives CSARDGQGYGYTF.

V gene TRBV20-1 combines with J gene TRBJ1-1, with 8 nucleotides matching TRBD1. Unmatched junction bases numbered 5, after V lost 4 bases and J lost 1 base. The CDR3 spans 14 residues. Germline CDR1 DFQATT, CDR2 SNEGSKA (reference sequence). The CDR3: CSATGGWRNTEAFF. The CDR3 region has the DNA TGCAGTGCTACAGGGGGCTGGAGGAACACTGAAGCTTTCTTT.

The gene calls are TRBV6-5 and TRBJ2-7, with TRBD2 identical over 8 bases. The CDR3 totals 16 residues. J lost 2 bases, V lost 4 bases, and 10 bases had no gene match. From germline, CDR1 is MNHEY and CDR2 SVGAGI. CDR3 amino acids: CASSSPSGLGTYEQYV. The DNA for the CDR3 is TGTGCCAGCAGTTCCCCTAGCGGGCTCGGCACCTACGAGCAGTACGTC.

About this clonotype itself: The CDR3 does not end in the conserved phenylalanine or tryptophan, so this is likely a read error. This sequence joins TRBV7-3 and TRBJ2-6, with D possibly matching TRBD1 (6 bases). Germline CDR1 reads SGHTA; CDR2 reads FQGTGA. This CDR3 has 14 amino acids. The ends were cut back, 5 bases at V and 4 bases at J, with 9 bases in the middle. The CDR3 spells CASSTGLGANVLTH. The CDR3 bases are TGTGCCAGCAGCACAGGGCTGGGGGCCAACGTCCTGACTCAC.

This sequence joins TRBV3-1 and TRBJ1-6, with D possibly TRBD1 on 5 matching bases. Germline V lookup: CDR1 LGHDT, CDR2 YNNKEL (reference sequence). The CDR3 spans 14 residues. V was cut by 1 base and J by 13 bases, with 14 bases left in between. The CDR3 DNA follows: TGTGCCAGCAGCCAAGGCGGGGGATCTGGGCCCCTCCACTTT. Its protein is CASSQGGGSGPLHF.

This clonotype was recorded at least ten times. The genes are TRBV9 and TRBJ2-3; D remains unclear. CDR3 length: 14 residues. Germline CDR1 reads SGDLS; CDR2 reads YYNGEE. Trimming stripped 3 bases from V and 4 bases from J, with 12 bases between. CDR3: CASSAPGPPDTQYF. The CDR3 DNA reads TGTGCCAGCAGCGCCCCCGGGCCGCCAGATACGCAGTATTTT.